The following is a T cell receptor beta chain sequence with its context. This CDR3 comprises 14 residues. The germline V and J ends were trimmed by 1 base and 2 bases, with 10 bases remaining between them. Germline V gene lookup returns CDR1 SGHDT and CDR2 YYEEEE. The data were produced by immunoSEQ multiplex PCR, yet TCRdb's version contains in-frame clones alone and is incomplete. In the table there are 250,000 to 350,000 clones, about nine tenths of which are singletons. This entry belongs to a study of blood T cell repertoires in COVID-19. The gene calls are TRBV5-6 and TRBJ2-7, with a possible D match to TRBD1 (6 bases). The sample comprised peripheral blood. This receptor was obtained from a woman in her thirties with COVID-19, enrolled during active disease. CDR3 amino acids: CASSLWGLTYEQYF. The CDR3 region has the DNA TGTGCCAGCAGCTTGTGGGGGCTGACCTACGAGCAGTACTTC.